The 2 T cell receptor beta chains presented below share a single source sample, sequenced in a study of T cells after yellow fever vaccination. TCRdb called the 5' RACE reads again in MiXCR, with one record for every CDR3 protein. Here the sample spans under 200,000 distinct CDR3 sequences, roughly 11% being singletons. Source: CD8+ T cells sorted from PBMCs, taken 15 days after the yellow fever booster vaccination. These receptors all come from a man aged 18-30 years who received the YFV17D yellow fever vaccine.

This clonotype was counted a few times. The V and J genes are TRBV2 and TRBJ2-7; no clear D gene. V lost 0 bases to trimming and J lost 4 bases, with 7 bases between them. Germline CDR1 SNHLY, CDR2 FYNNEI. The CDR3 spans 13 residues. The CDR3 sequence is CASSEAPSYEQYF. Written as DNA, the CDR3 is TGTGCCAGCAGTGAAGCGCCATCATACGAGCAGTACTTC.

This clonotype was detected many times. The chain joins TRBV24-1 to TRBJ2-3; 10 bases fit TRBD2. Losses at the gene ends were 9 bases for V and 3 bases for J; bases not matched to a gene: 14. The germline CDR1 and CDR2 sequences are KGHDR and SFDVKD. This CDR3 spans 17 amino acids. CDR3 sequence reads: CATEVKEGTSVTDTQYF. In DNA form, the CDR3 reads TGTGCCACCGAGGTTAAAGAAGGGACTAGCGTTACAGATACGCAGTATTTT.